These T cell receptor beta chains were read from a single sample in a study of a mutant IDH1 vaccine in newly diagnosed glioma. Produced via immunoSEQ multiplex PCR; TCRdb's table is partial and in-frame only. Among roughly 70,000 clones listed, nearly 85% were seen once. No antigen is known for these receptors. The specimen comprised PBMCs, sampled from a glioma patient whose treatment included an IDH1 peptide vaccine. The receptors originated from a man younger than 35 with glioma. Each CDR3 is given with its conserved first and last residue. The D gene is left open where the match is weak. Size tells how often a clone was seen (once, few, many) or the class of an expanded clone, and some rows leave it out.

V,size,D,J,DNA,CDR3
TRBV7-2,NA,NA,TRBJ2-7,TGTGCCAGCAGCTTGGATCAGAGCTACGAGCAGTACTTC,CASSLDQSYEQYF
TRBV28,few,NA,TRBJ1-1,TGTGCCAGCAGTCCCTTGCGCATGAACACTGAAGCTTTCTTT,CASSPLRMNTEAFF
TRBV7-8,NA,NA,TRBJ1-1,TGTGCCAGCAGCTTAGTTATGGGGACTGAAGCTTTCTTT,CASSLVMGTEAFF
TRBV15,NA,NA,TRBJ1-1,TGTGCCACCAGCAAGGCCCCTGGGACTGAAGCTTTCTTT,CATSKAPGTEAFF
TRBV7-9,NA,NA,TRBJ2-5,TGTGCCAGCAGATATTCGGGGTACAAGATTTCGGAGACCCAGTACTTC,CASRYSGYKISETQYF
TRBV15,NA,NA,TRBJ1-1,TGTGCCACCAGCAGAATCCGGGACAACCGTCGGAACACTGAAGCTTTCTTT,CATSRIRDNRRNTEAFF
TRBV7-9,NA,TRBD1,TRBJ1-3,TGTGCCAGCAGCCACACAGGGGTATCTGGAAACACCATATATTTT,CASSHTGVSGNTIYF
TRBV7-9,NA,NA,TRBJ2-3,TGTGCCAGCAGCCACGAGACAGGTTCGCGTACGCAGTATTTT,CASSHETGSRTQYF
TRBV5-6,NA,TRBD1,TRBJ2-7,TGTGCCAGCAGCTTGGGACAGGGCACGGGGGAGCAGTACTTC,CASSLGQGTGEQYF
TRBV4-3,medium-sized,TRBD1,TRBJ1-5,TGCGCCAGCAGCCAAGAACAGGGGGCTAGCAATCAGCCCCAGCATTTT,CASSQEQGASNQPQHF
TRBV5-4,NA,NA,TRBJ2-1,TGTGCCAGCAGCTTACTTAGGGGCTGGGAGCAGTTCTTC,CASSLLRGWEQFF
TRBV2,NA,TRBD1,TRBJ1-6,TGTGCCAGCAGCCGAGCCGGGCAGGGGGCAGGCTCACCCCTCCACTTT,CASSRAGQGAGSPLHF
TRBV6-5,few,TRBD1,TRBJ1-1,TGTGCCAGCAGGGCACAGGGGGCGGTGAACACTGAAGCTTTCTTT,CASRAQGAVNTEAFF
TRBV11-3,NA,TRBD1,TRBJ1-1,TGTGCCAGCAGATCGACAGGGTATTGGGCTTTCTTT,CASRSTGYWAFF
TRBV4-1,NA,TRBD2,TRBJ2-5,TGCGCCAGCAGCCAAGCAAGACTAGCGGAGGGAGAGACCCAGTACTTC,CASSQARLAEGETQYF
TRBV5-1,NA,TRBD1,TRBJ2-7,TGCGCCAGCACCGTCGGGACAGGCTACGAGCAGTACTTC,CASTVGTGYEQYF